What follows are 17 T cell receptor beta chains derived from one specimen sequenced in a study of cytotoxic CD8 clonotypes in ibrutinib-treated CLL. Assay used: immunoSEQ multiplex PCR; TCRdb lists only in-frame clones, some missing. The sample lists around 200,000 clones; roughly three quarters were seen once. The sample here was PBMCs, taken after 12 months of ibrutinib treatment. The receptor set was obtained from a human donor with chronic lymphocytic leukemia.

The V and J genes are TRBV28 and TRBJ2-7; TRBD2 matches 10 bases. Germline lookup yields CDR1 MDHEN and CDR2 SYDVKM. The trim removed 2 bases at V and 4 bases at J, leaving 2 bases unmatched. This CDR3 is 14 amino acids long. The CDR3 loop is CASSLEAGGYEQYF. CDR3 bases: TGTGCCAGCAGTTTAGAAGCGGGAGGGTACGAGCAGTACTTC.

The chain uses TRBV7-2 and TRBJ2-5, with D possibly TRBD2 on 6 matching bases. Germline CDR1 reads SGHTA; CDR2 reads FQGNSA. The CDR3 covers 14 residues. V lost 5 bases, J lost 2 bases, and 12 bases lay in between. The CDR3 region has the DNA TGTGCCAGCAGCCGACTAGGGGTACAAGAGACCCAGTACTTC. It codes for CASSRLGVQETQYF.

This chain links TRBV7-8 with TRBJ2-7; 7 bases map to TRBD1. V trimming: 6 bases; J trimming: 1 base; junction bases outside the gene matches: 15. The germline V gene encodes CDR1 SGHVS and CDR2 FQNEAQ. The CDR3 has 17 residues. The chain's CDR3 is CASRGGRLGRGSYEQYF. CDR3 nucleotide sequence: TGTGCCAGCAGAGGGGGTAGATTGGGCAGGGGGTCCTACGAGCAGTACTTC.

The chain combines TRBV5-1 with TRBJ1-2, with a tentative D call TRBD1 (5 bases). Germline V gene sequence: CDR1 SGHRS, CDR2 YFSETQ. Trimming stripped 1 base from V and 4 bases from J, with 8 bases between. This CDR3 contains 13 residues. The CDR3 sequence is CASSLSGFYGYTF. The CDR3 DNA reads TGCGCCAGCAGCTTGTCAGGGTTCTATGGCTACACCTTC.

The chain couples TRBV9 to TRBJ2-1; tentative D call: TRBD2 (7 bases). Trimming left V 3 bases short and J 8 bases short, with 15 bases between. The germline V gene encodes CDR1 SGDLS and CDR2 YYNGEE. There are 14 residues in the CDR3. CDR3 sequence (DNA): TGTGCCAGCAGCGCAGGTGGGGGGGCGCATGAGCAGTTCTTC. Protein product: CASSAGGGAHEQFF.

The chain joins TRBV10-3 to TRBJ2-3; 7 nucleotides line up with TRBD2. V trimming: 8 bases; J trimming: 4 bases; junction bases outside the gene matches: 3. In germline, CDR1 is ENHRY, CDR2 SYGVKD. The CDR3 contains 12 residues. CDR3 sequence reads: CAILAESDTQYF. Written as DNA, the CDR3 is TGTGCCATCCTAGCGGAATCAGATACGCAGTATTTT.

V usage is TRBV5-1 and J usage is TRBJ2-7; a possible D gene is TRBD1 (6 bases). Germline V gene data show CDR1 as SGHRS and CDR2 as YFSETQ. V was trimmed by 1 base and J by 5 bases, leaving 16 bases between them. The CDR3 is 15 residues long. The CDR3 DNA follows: TGCGCCAGCAGCTTGTGGCAGGGGAGCCTTGACGAGCAGTACTTC. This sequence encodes CASSLWQGSLDEQYF.

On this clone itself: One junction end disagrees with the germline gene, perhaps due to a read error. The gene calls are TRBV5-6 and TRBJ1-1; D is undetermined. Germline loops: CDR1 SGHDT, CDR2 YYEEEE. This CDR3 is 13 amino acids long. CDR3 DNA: TGTGCCAGCAGCTTGGCCCTGACCCCTGATGCTTTCTTT. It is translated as CASSLALTPDAFF. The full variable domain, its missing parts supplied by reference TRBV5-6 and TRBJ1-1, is DAGVTQSPTHLIKTRGQQVTLRCSPKSGHDTVSWYQQALGQGPQFIFQYYEEEERQRGNFPDRFSGHQFPNYSSELNVNALLLGDSALYLCASSLALTPDAFFGQGTRLTVV.

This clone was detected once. This CDR3 reads CATSRDLSGTGQYF. The CDR3 nucleotides are TGTGCCACCAGCAGAGATCTTTCAGGGACGGGGCAGTACTTC. V usage is TRBV15 and J usage is TRBJ2-7, with D perhaps being TRBD1 or TRBD2 (5 bases each). This CDR3 contains 14 residues. V lost 0 bases, J lost 9 bases, and 15 bases lay in between. Germline CDR1 is LNHNV and CDR2 is YYDKDF (reference sequence).

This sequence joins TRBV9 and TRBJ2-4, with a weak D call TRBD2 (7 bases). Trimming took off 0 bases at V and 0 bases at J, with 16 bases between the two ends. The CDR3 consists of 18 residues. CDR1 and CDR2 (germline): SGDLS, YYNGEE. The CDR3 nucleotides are TGTGCCAGCAGCGTAGGGGGGCTAGCGGCCGTAGCCAAAAACATTCAGTACTTC. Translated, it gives CASSVGGLAAVAKNIQYF.

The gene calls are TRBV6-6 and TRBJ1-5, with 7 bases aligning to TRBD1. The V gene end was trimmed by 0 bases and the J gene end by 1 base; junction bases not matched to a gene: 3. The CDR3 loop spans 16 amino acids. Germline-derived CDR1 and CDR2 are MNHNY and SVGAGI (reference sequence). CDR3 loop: CASSYSGQASNQPQHF. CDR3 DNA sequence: TGTGCCAGCAGTTACTCAGGACAGGCAAGCAATCAGCCCCAGCATTTT.

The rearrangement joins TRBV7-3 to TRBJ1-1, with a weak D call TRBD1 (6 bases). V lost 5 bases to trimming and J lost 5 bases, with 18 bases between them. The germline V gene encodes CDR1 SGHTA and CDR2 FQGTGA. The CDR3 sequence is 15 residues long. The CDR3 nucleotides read TGTGCCAGCAGCAGGCTCGGGGGGCCGAGGACTGAAGCTTTCTTT. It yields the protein CASSRLGGPRTEAFF.

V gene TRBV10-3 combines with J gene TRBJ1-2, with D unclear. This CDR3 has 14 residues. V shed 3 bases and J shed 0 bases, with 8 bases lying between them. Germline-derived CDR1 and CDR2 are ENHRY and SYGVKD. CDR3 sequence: CAISEGRANYGYTF. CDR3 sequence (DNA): TGTGCCATCAGTGAAGGCAGAGCTAACTATGGCTACACCTTC.

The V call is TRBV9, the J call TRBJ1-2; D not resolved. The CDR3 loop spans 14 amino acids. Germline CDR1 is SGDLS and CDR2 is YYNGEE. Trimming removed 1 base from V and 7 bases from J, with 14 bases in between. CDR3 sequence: CASSVLEAMAGYTF. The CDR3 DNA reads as TGTGCCAGCAGCGTATTAGAGGCTATGGCTGGCTACACCTTC. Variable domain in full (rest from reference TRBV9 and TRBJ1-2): DSGVTQTPKHLITATGQRVTLRCSPRSGDLSVYWYQQSLDQGLQFLIQYYNGEERAKGNILERFSAQQFPDLHSELNLSSLELGDSALYFCASSVLEAMAGYTFGSGTRLTVV.

In nucleotides, the CDR3 is TGTGCCAGCAACCCAATGCGGGGACCCCAAGAGACCCAGTACTTC. It encodes CASNPMRGPQETQYF. V is TRBV6-1 and J is TRBJ2-5, with D possibly being TRBD2 (6 bases). Trimming took off 7 bases at V and 1 base at J, with 16 bases between the two ends. The CDR3 has 15 amino acids. The germline gives CDR1 MNHNS, CDR2 SASEGT.

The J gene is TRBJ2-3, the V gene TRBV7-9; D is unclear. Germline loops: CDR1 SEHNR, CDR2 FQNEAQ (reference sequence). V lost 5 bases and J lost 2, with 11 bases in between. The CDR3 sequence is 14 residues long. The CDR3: CASSPPDNTDTQYF. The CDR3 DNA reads TGTGCCAGCAGCCCCCCCGACAACACAGATACGCAGTATTTT.

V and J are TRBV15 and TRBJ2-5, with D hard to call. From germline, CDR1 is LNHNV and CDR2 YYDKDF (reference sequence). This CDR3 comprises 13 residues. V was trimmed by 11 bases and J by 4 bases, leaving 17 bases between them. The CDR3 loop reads CACRSSWAETQYF. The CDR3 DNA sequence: TGTGCCTGCCGATCGAGTTGGGCAGAGACCCAGTACTTC.